Below, 16 T cell receptor beta chains from the same sample are listed, as sequenced in a study of vaccination effects on CD4 cells after COVID-19. Antigen specificity for these receptors is unknown. Assay used: immunoSEQ multiplex PCR; TCRdb lists only in-frame clones, some missing. The sample carries tens of thousands of clones, over 75% recorded once. Between days 10 and 11 of culture, CD4+ T cells were separated out. Everyone in the study got two shots of either the BNT162b2 or mRNA-1273 vaccine. Sequenced material: CD4+ T cells from PBMCs cultured without peptide, taken after COVID-19 vaccination. The source of these receptors is a human donor who received a COVID-19 vaccine.

The rearrangement links TRBV28 to TRBJ2-6, with a possible D match to TRBD1 (7 bases). Germline V CDR1 and CDR2: MDHEN, SYDVKM. The V gene lost 6 bases and the J gene lost 2 bases, with 20 bases spanning the gap. The CDR3 extends over 18 amino acids. The CDR3 bases are TGTGCCAGCAGCCCTCGACAGGGTACGGGAGCTGGGGCCAACGTCCTGACTTTC. Translation gives CASSPRQGTGAGANVLTF.

DNA for the CDR3: TGTGCCAGCAGCTTAGGCCCATCCGAGCAGTACGTC. Protein product: CASSLGPSEQYV. This chain joins TRBV11-1 and TRBJ2-7, with no clear D. Germline values: CDR1 SGHAT, CDR2 FQDESV (reference sequence). This CDR3 contains 12 residues. V was trimmed by 1 base and J by 6 bases, leaving 7 bases between them.

The V and J genes are TRBV7-2 and TRBJ1-2; 11 positions match TRBD1. With V trimmed by 4 bases and J by 4 bases, 5 bases remained unmatched. The CDR3 runs to 15 residues. Germline V lookup: CDR1 SGHTA, CDR2 FQGNSA. The CDR3: CASSSGQGAGYGYTF. As DNA, the CDR3 is TGTGCCAGCAGCTCAGGACAGGGGGCCGGCTATGGCTACACCTTC.

This clone showed up just a few times. The V gene is TRBV5-4, the J gene TRBJ1-2; D is uncertain. Trimming took off 0 bases at V and 2 bases at J, with 5 bases between the two ends. CDR1 SGHNT and CDR2 YYREEE come from the germline V gene (reference sequence). This CDR3 region has 13 residues. The CDR3 DNA reads TGTGCCAGCAGCTTGGACGGAAACTATGGCTACACCTTC. Protein product: CASSLDGNYGYTF.

The J gene is TRBJ2-2, the V gene TRBV19, with 10 bases aligning to TRBD1. The CDR3 consists of 17 residues. CDR1 LNHDA and CDR2 SQIVND come from the germline V gene (reference sequence). The CDR3 DNA reads TGTGCTTTACCGGGACAGGGGCGTCCTACGAACACCGGGGAGCTGTTTTTT. Amino acid sequence: CALPGQGRPTNTGELFF.

The chain is built from TRBV2 and TRBJ1-2; D not certain. V dropped 6 bases and J dropped 4 bases, with 18 bases sitting between them. Germline CDR1 SNHLY, CDR2 FYNNEI. The CDR3 is 15 residues long. The CDR3 region has the DNA TGTGCCAGCAGAGAAAGCCTTACCGCGGGCTATGGCTACACCTTC. This codes for CASRESLTAGYGYTF.

For the CDR3, the DNA is TGTGCCAGCTCACCAAATTGGGGAGAGACCCAGTACTTC. Its translation: CASSPNWGETQYF. The chain recombines TRBV18 with TRBJ2-5; D is uncertain. The germline CDR1 and CDR2 sequences are KGHSH and LQKENI. There are 13 residues in the CDR3. Trimming removed 2 bases at V and 4 bases at J, with 8 bases between.

The chain recombines TRBV7-5 with TRBJ2-7; the table's D call TRBD1 went unverified against the DNA. TRBV7-5 corresponds to a pseudogene. The CDR3 spans 16 residues. The CDR3 sequence: CARSRDREPSSYEQYV. In DNA form, the CDR3 reads TGTGCCAGAAGCCGAGACAGGGAACCGAGCTCCTACGAGCAGTACGTC.

The chain uses TRBV3-1 (or the pseudogene TRBV3-2) and TRBJ1-2; 7 bases fit TRBD1. This CDR3 has 15 residues. V gave up 4 bases and J gave up 6 bases; unmatched junction bases: 11. Germline V gene data show CDR1 as LGHDT and CDR2 as YNNKEL (reference sequence). Here the CDR3 DNA reads TGTGCCAGCAGCCTCCGGGACAGACCCCCGAATGGCTACACCTTC. Translated: CASSLRDRPPNGYTF.

The rearrangement joins TRBV5-1 to TRBJ2-2; no firm D call. The germline V and J ends were trimmed by 4 bases and 4 bases, with 14 bases remaining between them. This CDR3 region has 15 residues. Germline V CDR1 and CDR2: SGHRS, YFSETQ. CDR3 DNA: TGCGCCAGCAGCATGGGTGCCGGGTTCACCGGGGAGCTGTTTTTT. Translation gives CASSMGAGFTGELFF.

A few counts support this clone. The chain carries TRBV7-8 and TRBJ2-7, with D possibly TRBD1 on 6 matching bases. Germline CDR1 SGHVS, CDR2 FQNEAQ. This CDR3 region has 14 residues. V gave up 2 bases and J gave up 3 bases, with 11 bases separating them. CDR3 nucleotide sequence: TGTGCCAGCAGCTTAAGCCAGGGGAACTACGAGCAGTACGTC. Its translation is CASSLSQGNYEQYV.

The rearrangement uses TRBV5-1 and TRBJ2-2; D tentatively fits TRBD1 or TRBD2 (5 bases each). Germline assignment: CDR1 SGHRS and CDR2 YFSETQ. V lost 2 bases and J lost 6, with 17 bases in between. The CDR3 extends over 16 amino acids. CDR3 in DNA: TGCGCCAGCAGCTTCCTGATAGCCGGGGCGTCCGGGGAGCTGTTTTTT. Protein sequence: CASSFLIAGASGELFF.

The chain links TRBV6-6 to TRBJ1-3; D unclear. The CDR3 runs to 14 residues. V lost 8 bases to trimming and J lost 0 bases, with 11 bases between them. CDR1 and CDR2 from the germline V gene are MNHNY and SVGAGI (reference sequence). The CDR3 DNA sequence: TGTGCCAGCGCTAACAGTGACTCTGGAAACACCATATATTTT. This sequence encodes CASANSDSGNTIYF.

This chain uses TRBV6-5 with TRBJ2-2; D uncertain. CDR3 length equals 14 residues. Germline V gene lookup returns CDR1 MNHEY and CDR2 SVGAGI. V was cut by 6 bases and J by 0 bases, with 8 bases left in between. CDR3 DNA sequence: TGTGCCAGCAGAATTCCATCGAACACCGGGGAGCTGTTTTTT. It specifies CASRIPSNTGELFF.

The chain recombines TRBV27 with TRBJ2-2; TRBD2 agrees at 7 bases. This CDR3 spans 16 amino acids. Per germline, CDR1 MNHEY and CDR2 SMNVEV (reference sequence). V gave up 2 bases and J gave up 0 bases; unmatched junction bases: 3. For the CDR3, the DNA is TGTGCCAGCAGTTTAATGAGCGGGACGAACACCGGGGAGCTGTTTTTT. Its translation: CASSLMSGTNTGELFF.

The rearrangement uses TRBV7-8 and TRBJ1-1; the D is unclear. Germline V lookup: CDR1 SGHVS, CDR2 FQNEAQ. CDR3 length equals 16 residues. V was trimmed by 2 bases and J by 7 bases, leaving 20 bases between them. CDR3 nucleotide sequence: TGTGCCAGCAGCTTAAGGCAGTATAGCAGCCCGGTTGAAGCTTTCTTT. This gives the protein CASSLRQYSSPVEAFF.